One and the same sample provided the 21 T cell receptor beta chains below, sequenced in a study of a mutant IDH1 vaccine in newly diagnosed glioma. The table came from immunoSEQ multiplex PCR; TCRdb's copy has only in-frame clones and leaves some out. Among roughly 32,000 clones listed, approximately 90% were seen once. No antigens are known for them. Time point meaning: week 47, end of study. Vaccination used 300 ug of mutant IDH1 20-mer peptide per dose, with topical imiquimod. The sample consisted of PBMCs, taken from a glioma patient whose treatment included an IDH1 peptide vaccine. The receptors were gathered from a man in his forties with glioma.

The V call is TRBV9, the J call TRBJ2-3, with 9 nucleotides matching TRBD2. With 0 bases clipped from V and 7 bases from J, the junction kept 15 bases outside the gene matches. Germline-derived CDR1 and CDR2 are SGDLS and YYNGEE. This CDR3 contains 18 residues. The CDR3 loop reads CASSVDDGAGGPRNTQYF. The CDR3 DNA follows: TGTGCCAGCAGCGTAGACGACGGGGCGGGAGGGCCAAGGAATACGCAGTATTTT. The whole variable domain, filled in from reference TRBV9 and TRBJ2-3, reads DSGVTQTPKHLITATGQRVTLRCSPRSGDLSVYWYQQSLDQGLQFLIQYYNGEERAKGNILERFSAQQFPDLHSELNLSSLELGDSALYFCASSVDDGAGGPRNTQYFGPGTRLTVL.

DNA for the CDR3: TGTGCCAGTAGTAGTCAGACGAAGGTGAAAAACATTCAGTACTTC. This translates into CASSSQTKVKNIQYF. The J gene is TRBJ2-4, the V gene TRBV19; D is uncertain. Germline CDR1 LNHDA, CDR2 SQIVND (reference sequence). The CDR3 has 15 amino acids. Trimming stripped 4 bases from V and 4 bases from J, with 14 bases between. Together with reference TRBV19 and TRBJ2-4, the CDR3 gives the full variable domain: DGGITQSPKYLFRKEGQNVTLSCEQNLNHDAMYWYRQDPGQGLRLIYYSQIVNDFQKGDIAEGYSVSREKKESFPLTVTSAQKNPTAFYLCASSSQTKVKNIQYFGAGTRLSVL.

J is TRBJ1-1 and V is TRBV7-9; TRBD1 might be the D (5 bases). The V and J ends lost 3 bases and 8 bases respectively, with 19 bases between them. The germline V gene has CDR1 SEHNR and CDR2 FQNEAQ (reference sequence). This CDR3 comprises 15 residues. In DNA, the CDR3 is TGTGCCAGCAGCTTGGGCGGGGGAGAGGTTGGGGAAGCTTTCTTT. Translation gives CASSLGGGEVGEAFF.

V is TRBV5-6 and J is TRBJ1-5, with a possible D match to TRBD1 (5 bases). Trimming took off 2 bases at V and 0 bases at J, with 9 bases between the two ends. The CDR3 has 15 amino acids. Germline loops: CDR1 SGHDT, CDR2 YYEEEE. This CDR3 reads CASSFGTFSNQPQHF. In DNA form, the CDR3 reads TGTGCCAGCAGCTTCGGGACTTTTAGCAATCAGCCCCAGCATTTT.

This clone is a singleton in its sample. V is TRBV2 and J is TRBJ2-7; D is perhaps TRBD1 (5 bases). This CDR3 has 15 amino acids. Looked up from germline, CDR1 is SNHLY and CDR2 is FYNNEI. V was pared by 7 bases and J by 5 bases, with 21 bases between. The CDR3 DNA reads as TGTGCCAGCATGGAAGGTGCAGGGCCCGGCCACGAGCAGTACTTC. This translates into CASMEGAGPGHEQYF.

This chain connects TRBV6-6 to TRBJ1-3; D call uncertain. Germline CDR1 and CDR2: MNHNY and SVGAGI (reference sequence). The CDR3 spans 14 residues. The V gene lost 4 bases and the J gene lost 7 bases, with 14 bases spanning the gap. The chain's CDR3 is CASSSIKGGNTIYF. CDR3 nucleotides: TGTGCCAGCAGTTCAATCAAGGGCGGTAACACCATATATTTT.

The CDR3 DNA is TGTGCCAGCAGCTTAGCCGGGGGCGCCGATGAAAAACTGTTTTTT. Its protein product is CASSLAGGADEKLFF. This chain connects TRBV7-9 to TRBJ1-4; D may be TRBD1 (6 bases). The CDR3 loop spans 15 amino acids. V was shortened by 0 bases and J by 6 bases, with 11 bases between the two germline ends. Germline CDR1 SEHNR, CDR2 FQNEAQ (reference sequence). Full variable domain (missing parts from reference TRBV7-9 and TRBJ1-4): DTGVSQNPRHKITKRGQNVTFRCDPISEHNRLYWYRQTLGQGPEFLTYFQNEAQLEKSRLLSDRFSAERPKGSFSTLEIQRTEQGDSAMYLCASSLAGGADEKLFFGSGTQLSVL.

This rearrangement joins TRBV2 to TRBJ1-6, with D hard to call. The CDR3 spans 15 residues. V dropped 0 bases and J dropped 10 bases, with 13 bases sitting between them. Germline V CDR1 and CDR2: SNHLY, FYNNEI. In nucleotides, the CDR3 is TGTGCCAGCAGTGAAGCGCTTGGCAGTTTGTCACCCCTCCACTTT. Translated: CASSEALGSLSPLHF.

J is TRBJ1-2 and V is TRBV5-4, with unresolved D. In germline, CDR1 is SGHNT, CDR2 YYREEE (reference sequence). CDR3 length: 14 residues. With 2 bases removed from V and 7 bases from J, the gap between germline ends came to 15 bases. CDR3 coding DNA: TGTGCCAGCAGCTTTGGTACCCCTCGTTTTGGCTACACCTTC. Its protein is CASSFGTPRFGYTF.

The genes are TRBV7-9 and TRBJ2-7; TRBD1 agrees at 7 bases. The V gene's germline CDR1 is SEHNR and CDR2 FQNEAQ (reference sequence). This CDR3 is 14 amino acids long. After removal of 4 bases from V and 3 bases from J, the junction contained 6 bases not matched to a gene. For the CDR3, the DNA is TGTGCCAGCAGCTCCCGGGACAGAAACTACGAGCAGTACTTC. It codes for CASSSRDRNYEQYF.

The CDR3 DNA follows: TGCGCCAGCAGCCAGCGCGTGGGGATGGGGGCCTACGAGCAGTACTTC. It specifies CASSQRVGMGAYEQYF. V and J are TRBV4-3 and TRBJ2-7; D might be TRBD1 or TRBD2, each matching 5 bases. The CDR3 consists of 16 residues. V shed 3 bases and J shed 2 bases, with 17 bases lying between them. Germline CDR1 and CDR2: LGHNA and YSLEER.

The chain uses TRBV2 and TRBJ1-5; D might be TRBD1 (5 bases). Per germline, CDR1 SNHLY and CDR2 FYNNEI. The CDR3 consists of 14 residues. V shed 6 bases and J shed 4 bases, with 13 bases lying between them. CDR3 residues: CASRSQGPNQPQHF. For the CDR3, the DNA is TGTGCCAGCAGAAGTCAGGGCCCTAATCAGCCCCAGCATTTT.

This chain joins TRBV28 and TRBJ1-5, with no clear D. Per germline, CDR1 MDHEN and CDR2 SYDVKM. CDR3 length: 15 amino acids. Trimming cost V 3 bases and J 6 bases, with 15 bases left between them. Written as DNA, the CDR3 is TGTGCCAGCAGTTTCACCCGTGGAATGAGTCAGCCCCAGCATTTT. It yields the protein CASSFTRGMSQPQHF. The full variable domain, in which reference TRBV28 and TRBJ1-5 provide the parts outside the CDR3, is DVKVTQSSRYLVKRTGEKVFLECVQDMDHENMFWYRQDPGLGLRLIYFSYDVKMKEKGDIPEGYSVSREKKERFSLILESASTNQTSMYLCASSFTRGMSQPQHFGDGTRLSIL.

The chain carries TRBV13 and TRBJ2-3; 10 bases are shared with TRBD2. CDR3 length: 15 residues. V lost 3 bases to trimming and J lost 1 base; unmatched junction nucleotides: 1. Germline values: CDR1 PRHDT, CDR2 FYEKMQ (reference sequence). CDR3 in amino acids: CASSFGTSGTDTQYF. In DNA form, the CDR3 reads TGTGCCAGCAGCTTTGGGACTAGCGGCACAGATACGCAGTATTTT.

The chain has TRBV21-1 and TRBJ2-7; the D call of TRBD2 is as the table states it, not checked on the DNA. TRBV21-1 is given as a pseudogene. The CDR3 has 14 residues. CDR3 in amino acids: CASSGLAAGYEQYF. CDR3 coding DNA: TGTGCCAGCAGCGGACTCGCGGCGGGATACGAGCAGTACTTC.

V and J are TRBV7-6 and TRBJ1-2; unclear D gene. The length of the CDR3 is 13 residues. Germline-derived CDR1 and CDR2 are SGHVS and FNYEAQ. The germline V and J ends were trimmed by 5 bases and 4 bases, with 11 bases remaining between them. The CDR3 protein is CASSTYDGYGYTF. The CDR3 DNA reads TGTGCCAGCAGCACCTACGATGGCTATGGCTACACCTTC.

The CDR3 DNA reads TGCGCCAGCAGCTTGGAGCAGGGATACACTGAAGCTTTCTTT. Translating it yields CASSLEQGYTEAFF. The V gene is TRBV5-1, the J gene TRBJ1-1, with D perhaps TRBD1 (5 bases). V was pared by 0 bases and J by 3 bases, with 9 bases between. This CDR3 has 14 amino acids. CDR1 and CDR2 (germline): SGHRS, YFSETQ.

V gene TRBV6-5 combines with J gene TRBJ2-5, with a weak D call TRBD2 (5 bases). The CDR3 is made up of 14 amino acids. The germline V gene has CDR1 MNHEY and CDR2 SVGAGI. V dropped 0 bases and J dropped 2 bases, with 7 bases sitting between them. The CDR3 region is CASSYSVAQETQYF. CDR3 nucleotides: TGTGCCAGCAGTTACTCCGTAGCGCAAGAGACCCAGTACTTC.

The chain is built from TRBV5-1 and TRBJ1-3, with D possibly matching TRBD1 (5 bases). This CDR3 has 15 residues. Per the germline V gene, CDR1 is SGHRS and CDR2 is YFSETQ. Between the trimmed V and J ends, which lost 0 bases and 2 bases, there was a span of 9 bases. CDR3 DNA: TGCGCCAGCAGCTTGGTTCAGGGAACTGGAAACACCATATATTTT. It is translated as CASSLVQGTGNTIYF. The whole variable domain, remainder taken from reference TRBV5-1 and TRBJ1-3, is KAGVTQTPRYLIKTRGQQVTLSCSPISGHRSVSWYQQTPGQGLQFLFEYFSETQRNKGNFPGRFSGRQFSNSRSEMNVSTLELGDSALYLCASSLVQGTGNTIYFGEGSWLTVV.

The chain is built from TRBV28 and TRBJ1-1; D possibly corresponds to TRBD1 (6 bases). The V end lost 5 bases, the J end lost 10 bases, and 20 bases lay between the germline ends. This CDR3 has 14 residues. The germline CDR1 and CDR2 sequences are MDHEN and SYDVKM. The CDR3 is CASSNADRTEGAFF. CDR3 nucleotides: TGTGCCAGCAGTAACGCAGACAGGACGGAGGGAGCTTTCTTT.

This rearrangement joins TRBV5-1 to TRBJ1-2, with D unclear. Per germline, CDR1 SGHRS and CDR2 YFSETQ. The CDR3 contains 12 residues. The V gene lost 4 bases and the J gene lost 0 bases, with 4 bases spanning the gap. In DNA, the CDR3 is TGCGCCAGCAGCGAGTCTAACTATGGCTACACCTTC. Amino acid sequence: CASSESNYGYTF.